This T cell receptor beta chain appears in the sequencing data of a study of cytomegalovirus exposure and HLA in healthy donors (dated by TCRdb to 2015 to 2018). Broadly, across the study: In an earlier analysis of fewer than 750 of the donors, 250 to 350 Gb of sequence data and some 100 million unique TCR beta sequences from some 170 million T cells were reported. Roughly 300 gigabases of sequencing data and approximately 93 million unique TCR sequences were included in an early release covering about 700 HLA-typed donors. Of the 350 to 400 genotyped donors, 81% fell in the genetic ancestry cluster associated with self-reported Caucasian donors. The study aimed to test whether signatures of past pathogen exposure could be identified by cataloging public T cell receptors. The T cell repertoires of around 730 subjects were profiled by immunosequencing and related to cytomegalovirus serostatus. Besides the first cohort of 550 to 750 subjects, a separate validation cohort made up of 120 different subjects was used. To predict cytomegalovirus infection status, the study combined high-throughput TCR immunosequencing, statistical association of individual TCRs with disease status, and machine learning. In a later analysis, previously published TCR beta repertoires from fewer than 750 donors were re-analyzed and high-resolution HLA genotyping was added so that TCR occurrence patterns could be studied. The later analysis used no new phenotypic data to find candidate immune exposures, relying instead on TCR beta sequences and their occurrence across donors. An earlier analysis of approximately 630 of the donors applied high-throughput TCR beta sequencing to assess whether each TCR beta V gene segment acted as functional or pseudogenic. Donor age, sex, ethnicity and CMV serostatus were compiled alongside the repertoire data. A later genetic analysis took genome-wide SNP genotypes for about 55% of the 666 donors and used that subset as a discovery cohort. Every discovery cohort repertoire had been produced on one sequencing platform. HLA typing included class I and class II loci at four-digit resolution. The number of donors typed differed by locus, with about 629-640 for A, B, C, DRB1 and DQB1, roughly 520 for DQA1, over 600 for DPA1, and about 450 for DPB1. A few DR-DQ haplotypes were handled as single units for association and clustering because linkage in the cohort was strong. On average, over 200,000 unique TCR beta nucleotide sequences were sequenced per donor among some 430 genotyped donors of the cohort, with 15% to 20% of those sequences being non-productive.

With respect to this clone: Its antigen specificity is not known. No much larger clone is present one base from it, and per-base qualities are unavailable.

The cohort was made up of about 670 healthy bone marrow donors. At the time of sampling, every cohort member was nominally healthy, though immune exposures that went unrecorded were likely present. The donor was CMV seropositive and was included in the group of 289 seropositive cohort members. Each donor provided a peripheral blood sample, and peripheral blood mononuclear cells were used for TCR beta sequencing. Genomic DNA was extracted from the blood cell samples with the Qiagen DNeasy Blood Extraction Kit. CDR1 and CDR2 are read off the germline V gene as SGHAT and FQNNGV. V is clipped by 4 bases and J by 4 bases, and the sequence between their germline boundaries is 10 bases long. The CDR3 spans 13 residues, from the cysteine through the phenylalanine. Only the CDR3 DNA is retained, 39 bases long and in frame from the first base. What the work shows at the level of the full study, not this receptor alone: The study gave a list of 150 to 200 TCR beta chains associated with cytomegalovirus. V-gene and J-gene trimming of TCR beta chains was associated with a missense DCLRE1C variant in a later genetic analysis, and the association was replicated in an independent cohort. A cluster of highly shared sequence variants was judged likely to represent a technical artifact of the sequencing pipeline. Linkage disequilibrium might explain the correlated functional status among segregating V segments, but an unknown experimental factor could not be ruled out. A further reported finding was that TCR beta sequences accurately predicted the HLA-A and HLA-B alleles for most subjects in the first cohort. In a later analysis, HLA-associated TCR beta chains were found to be more clonally expanded and to have lower generation probabilities than equally common non-associated chains. Across donors, most TCR sequences were observed very rarely, whereas some public TCRs were present in many individuals. CMV serostatus was the only immune exposure information available for the cohort. In vitro tests confirmed that a few of the cytomegalovirus-associated TCR beta chains recognize cytomegalovirus antigens. The presence/absence analyses assumed that sequencing depth was roughly uniform across donors, and that assumption may not be true. The classifier was reported to diagnose cytomegalovirus status with high specificity and sensitivity in both the original cohort and the validation cohort. According to a later analysis, most CMV-associated TCR beta chains appeared to be HLA-restricted, and the HLA associations seemed to be driven largely by CMV exposure. Strong co-occurrence of HLA alleles, especially DR and DQ, made assigning TCR associations to individual alleles difficult. Because counts were too low, more than 15 rarely observed V segments, including chromosome 9 orphons, were excluded from the earlier analysis of 587 of the donors. In a later genetic analysis, fewer N-insertions in productive TCRs were reported among donors in an Asian-associated ancestry cluster than the approximately 630-donor mean. The cohort was sequenced for TCR beta chains only, and without alpha or paired-chain data the features that could be detected were limited. Some IMGT-functional V segments, including TRBV6-2 and TRBV6-3, could not be told apart with the 87-base-pair reads, so those segments were excluded. Several of the top co-occurrence clusters appeared to be linked to parvovirus B19, influenza, CMV and Epstein-Barr virus, according to a later analysis. According to the authors, the approach could potentially be generalized to other disease states and immunological phenotypes. Because some donors lacked HLA typing at each locus, the association tests relied only on the typed subset. Broadly in line with IMGT annotations, most TCR beta V segments showed up in productive rearrangements about 90% or about 30% of the time in an earlier analysis of around 600 of the donors. In a later analysis, the rate of TCR association differed among HLA loci, with DRB1 alleles having the most associated TCRs and HLA-C alleles having the fewest. A later analysis associated approximately 17,000 TCR beta sequences with specific HLA alleles at a false discovery rate of 0.05.

The protocol used for the library was the immunoSEQ multiplex PCR assay. A mixture of 60 forward primers for TCR Vbeta segments and 13 reverse primers for TCR Jbeta segments was used in the multiplex PCR. The CDR3 region of rearranged TCR beta genes was amplified from genomic DNA by a multiplex PCR assay. On the Illumina HiSeq System, the amplified TCR beta libraries were sequenced as 87-base-pair reads. The authors' analysis ran thus. Across the 700 or so repertoires, a later analysis counted some 80 million unique TCR beta chains, some 11 million of which were shared by at least two donors. A nearest-neighbor algorithm error-corrected the raw reads and collapsed the reads into unique sequences, merging closely related sequences to remove PCR and sequencing errors. V, D and J gene segments were assigned by aligning CDR3 sequences to IMGT reference sequences. For a sequence to be retained, a match of at least six nucleotides was required to both a V gene segment and a J gene segment. A rearrangement counted as productive if the CDR3 had no stop codons and remained in frame with V and J, and every other rearrangement counted as non-productive. CDR3 was defined by IMGT convention, running from the second conserved V-encoded cysteine to the conserved J-encoded phenylalanine. The earlier analysis of some 550 of the donors excluded any sequence lacking an unambiguous match to a single V gene segment. An earlier analysis of almost 600 of the donors classified V segments as functional when productive rearrangements were above 56.7% and as segregating when the standard deviation between donors was above 5%. To diagnose cytomegalovirus status from the catalog of TCR beta chain sequences, a statistical classification framework was built. In a later analysis, V and J genes were assigned by comparing TCR nucleotide sequences against IMGT/GENE-DB human TR gene sequences. A later analysis assigned CDR3 sequences and most-parsimonious VDJ recombination scenarios with the TCRdist pipeline. In a later analysis, each TCR beta chain was defined by its CDR3 amino acid sequence together with its V-gene family, and reads lacking a unique V-gene family were excluded. A later analysis removed several hundred highly shared, low-generation-probability nucleotide sequences to deal with suspected cross-contamination and a sequencing artifact. In a later analysis, a clonal expansion index for each public chain was calculated from normalized within-repertoire ranks of inferred template counts. Generation probabilities in a later analysis came from a VDJ recombination model fitted to out-of-frame rearrangements, and those results were checked against IGoR. A later analysis scored TCR-TCR, TCR-HLA and TCR-CMV co-occurrence with hypergeometric tests, applying a repertoire-size bias correction to TCR pairs. To estimate false discovery rates, a later analysis permuted the HLA or CMV assignments 20 times. In a later analysis, co-occurring TCRs were grouped using DBSCAN, with TCRdist sequence similarity added in when clustering inside HLA-allele-positive subsets. Co-occurrence clustering excluded repertoires with fewer than 30,000 or more than 120,000 public chains, plus five with anomalous nucleotide sharing. TCRdb's version of the immuneACCESS table is confined to in-frame rearrangements and falls short of the full clone set. An unresolved V gene accounts for under half of the shortfall where checked; the remainder is of unknown origin. For V, J and clone size, that table is used; D and trimming come from the DNA. The table for this sample lists 90,000 to 120,000 clones; about 59% of them were counted only once. The ten largest clonotypes hold around 4% of the sample.

The rearrangement joined TRBV11-2 to TRBJ1-2, with the D segment identity uncertain. Sequencing was carried out using PBMCs. The sequence was obtained from a man in his thirties or forties in good health and CMV-seropositive. The CDR3 amino acid sequence is: CASSSQRTYGYTF. The nucleotides are TGTGCCAGCAGCTCACAGCGGACCTATGGCTACACCTTC.